These 10 T cell receptor beta chains came from one sample sequenced in a study of CD8 T cells in Susac syndrome. With random hexamers, reverse transcription was performed on about 0.5 to 1 ug of RNA. TCRdb reprocessed the immunoSEQ multiplex PCR reads via MiXCR and lists one record per CDR3 protein. This sample has 95,000 to 150,000 distinct CDR3 sequences, with just over 95% found just once. Specimen: CD4+ T cells from PBMCs. The source is a human donor with Susac syndrome.

The V and J genes are TRBV5-4 and TRBJ2-5; TRBD1 matches at 12 bases. Germline V lookup: CDR1 SGHNT, CDR2 YYREEE (reference sequence). The CDR3 length is 17 residues. V lost 4 bases, J lost 4 bases, and 11 bases stayed unmatched. The CDR3 loop reads CASSPNAGQGAGETQYF. CDR3 DNA sequence: TGTGCCAGCAGCCCAAATGCGGGACAGGGGGCTGGAGAGACCCAGTACTTC.

The chain joins TRBV5-1 to TRBJ2-3; D unclear. The germline V gene has CDR1 SGHRS and CDR2 YFSETQ. This CDR3 is built from 14 residues. V lost 0 bases and J lost 2, with 7 bases in between. The chain's CDR3 is CASSLASDTDTQYF. CDR3 nucleotides: TGCGCCAGCAGCTTGGCCTCGGACACAGATACGCAGTATTTT. Supplemented by reference TRBV5-1 and TRBJ2-3, the full variable domain reads KAGVTQTPRYLIKTRGQQVTLSCSPISGHRSVSWYQQTPGQGLQFLFEYFSETQRNKGNFPGRFSGRQFSNSRSEMNVSTLELGDSALYLCASSLASDTDTQYFGPGTRLTVL.

The CDR3 protein is CASSPTGYSYNEQFF. The CDR3 DNA sequence: TGTGCCAGCAGCCCCACAGGTTACTCCTACAATGAGCAGTTCTTC. The chain joins TRBV3-1 to TRBJ2-1, with a weak D call TRBD1 (5 bases). This CDR3 region has 15 residues. Germline V CDR1 and CDR2: LGHDT, YNNKEL (reference sequence). V was clipped by 4 bases and J by 0 bases, with 10 bases between them.

The chain employs TRBV3-1 and TRBJ1-2; possibly TRBD1 for D (5 bases). CDR3 length: 15 residues. The germline CDR1 and CDR2 sequences are LGHDT and YNNKEL (reference sequence). V was cut by 0 bases and J by 1 base, with 9 bases left in between. The CDR3 sequence is CASSQDQGLNYGYTF. In DNA, the CDR3 is TGTGCCAGCAGCCAAGACCAGGGACTTAACTATGGCTACACCTTC.

Here the CDR3 reads CASSPRVAVAYEQYF. For the CDR3, the DNA is TGTGCCAGCAGCCCCCGGGTAGCAGTTGCCTACGAGCAGTACTTC. The chain couples TRBV7-6 to TRBJ2-7; unclear D gene. The ends were cut back, 5 bases at V and 2 bases at J, with 16 bases in the middle. Germline values: CDR1 SGHVS, CDR2 FNYEAQ. This CDR3 region has 15 residues.

V and J are TRBV20-1 and TRBJ2-1; 10 bases match TRBD2. This CDR3 is built from 16 residues. V shed 3 bases, J shed 1 base, and the junction held 6 bases outside the gene matches. Germline loops: CDR1 DFQATT, CDR2 SNEGSKA (reference sequence). Written as DNA, the CDR3 is TGCAGTGCTAGTATCGCTAGCGGGAGTTCCTACAATGAGCAGTTCTTC. Translating it yields CSASIASGSSYNEQFF.

The chain recombines TRBV21-1 with TRBJ2-1. TRBV21-1 has pseudogene status. The CDR3 spans 10 residues. CDR3 protein: CARQKVEQFF. CDR3 coding DNA: TGTGCCCGTCAAAAAGTTGAGCAGTTCTTC.

This rearrangement joins TRBV3-1 to TRBJ2-7; 10 nucleotides match TRBD2. The CDR3 covers 15 residues. CDR1 and CDR2 from the germline V gene are LGHDT and YNNKEL (reference sequence). With V trimmed by 4 bases and J by 3 bases, 6 bases remained unmatched. CDR3 coding DNA: TGTGCCAGCAGCCCATTGGGACTAGCGCTCTACGAGCAGTACTTC. This translates into CASSPLGLALYEQYF.

J is TRBJ2-5 and V is TRBV6-2 or TRBV6-3; 9 positions agree with TRBD1. The CDR3 totals 15 residues. Trimming removed 7 bases from V and 0 bases from J; junction bases left unmatched: 6. CDR1 and CDR2 (germline): MNHEY, SVGEGT. CDR3 region: CASIDRGKYQETQYF. Written as DNA, the CDR3 is TGTGCCAGCATCGACAGGGGGAAGTACCAAGAGACCCAGTACTTC.

This sequence joins TRBV6-6 and TRBJ1-4; D not certain. Trimming removed 7 bases at V and 8 bases at J, with 11 bases between. The CDR3 has 12 amino acids. Germline lookup yields CDR1 MNHNY and CDR2 SVGAGI (reference sequence). CDR3 DNA sequence: TGTGCCAGCAACTCAGGCCGGGAAAAACTGTTTTTT. Amino acids: CASNSGREKLFF.